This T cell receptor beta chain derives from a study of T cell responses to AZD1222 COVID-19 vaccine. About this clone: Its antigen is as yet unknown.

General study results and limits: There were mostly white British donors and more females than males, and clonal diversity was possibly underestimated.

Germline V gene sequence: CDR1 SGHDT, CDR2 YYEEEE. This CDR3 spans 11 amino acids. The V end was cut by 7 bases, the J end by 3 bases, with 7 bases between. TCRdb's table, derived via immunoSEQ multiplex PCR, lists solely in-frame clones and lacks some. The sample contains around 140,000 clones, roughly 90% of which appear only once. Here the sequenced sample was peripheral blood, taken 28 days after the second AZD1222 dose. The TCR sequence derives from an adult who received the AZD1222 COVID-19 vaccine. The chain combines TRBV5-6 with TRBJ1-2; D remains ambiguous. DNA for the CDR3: TGTGCCAGCGGGGTTCACTATGGCTACACCTTC. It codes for CASGVHYGYTF.